This paragraph covers one T cell receptor beta chain sequence. Its antigen remains unknown. Trimming pared 11 bases from V and 7 bases from J, leaving 12 bases between. This CDR3 spans 11 amino acids. Germline V gene lookup returns CDR1 ENHRY and CDR2 SYGVKD. TCRdb re-analysed the 5' RACE reads in MiXCR, keeping a single row per CDR3 protein. The repertoire consists of around 160,000 distinct CDR3 sequences, with roughly 11% occurring once and the leading ten covering about 3.8%. The data were taken from a study of T-cell memory formation after mild COVID-19. Study results and caveats: Clones that shrank (day 15 to 85) were balanced CD4/CD8, whereas later expanders leaned CD4+.

The chain is built from TRBV10-3 and TRBJ1-3, with D possibly being TRBD1 (6 bases). Sequenced input: PBMCs or a T cell subset sorted from them (not recorded which). The receptor comes from a man aged 18 to 29 who had mild COVID-19 (a few samples of this study predate the infection). Cell type and time point are not known. The CDR3 reads CAVGGGNTIYF. In nucleotides, the CDR3 is TGTGCCGTCGGGGGCGGCAACACCATATATTTT.